This TCR beta chain is drawn from a study of PD-L1 blockade in urothelial cancer. Per germline, CDR1 LGHNA and CDR2 YNFKEQ. The V end was cut by 0 bases, the J end by 10 bases, with 18 bases between. This CDR3 comprises 15 residues. Data came from immunoSEQ multiplex PCR; TCRdb stores just in-frame clones and leaves some out. The sample contains about 38,000 clones, 85% of which appear only once. Regarding time point: pretreatment peripheral blood. The source is a man older than 75 with urothelial cancer. The genes are TRBV4-2 and TRBJ1-2, with D perhaps TRBD1 (5 bases). Material: PBMCs, obtained around atezolizumab (anti-PD-L1) treatment. The CDR3 nucleotides are TGTGCCAGCAGCCAAGAAGGGTCGGCCCTAGGGGTCTACACCTTC. Its protein is CASSQEGSALGVYTF.